This entry lists 15 T cell receptor beta chains sequenced from one sample in a study of OX40 agonist ivuxolimab in advanced cancers. Measured with immunoSEQ multiplex PCR; TCRdb has only the in-frame clones, and not every one. The data hold about 62,000 clones, with 80% to 95% observed a single time. The sample consisted of CD4+ or CD8+ T cells sorted from blood, taken in a trial of the OX40 agonist ivuxolimab. These receptors were obtained from an adult with an advanced solid tumor such as melanoma, head and neck, liver or kidney cancer.

This clone was picked up one time. Here the CDR3 reads CASSPGGAPAGIVNTEAFF. The CDR3, as DNA: TGTGCCAGCTCACCAGGGGGGGCTCCTGCAGGGATTGTGAACACTGAAGCTTTCTTT. The V call is TRBV18, the J call TRBJ1-1, with D possibly TRBD1 on 6 matching bases. There are 19 residues in the CDR3. The germline gives CDR1 KGHSH, CDR2 LQKENI. V dropped 2 bases and J dropped 0 bases, with 22 bases sitting between them.

The chain couples TRBV15 to TRBJ1-5; TRBD1 matches at 7 bases. V lost 0 bases and J lost 6; bases outside the gene matches: 8. Germline-derived CDR1 and CDR2 are LNHNV and YYDKDF (reference sequence). This CDR3 is built from 16 residues. Here the CDR3 reads CATSRDRLQGSQPQHF. CDR3 coding DNA: TGTGCCACCAGCAGAGATCGGCTACAGGGGTCTCAGCCCCAGCATTTT.

This clone was picked up one time. The chain uses TRBV19 and TRBJ1-4; D unresolved. V lost 4 bases and J 0 bases, leaving 9 bases between the germline ends. Germline V gives CDR1 LNHDA, CDR2 SQIVND (reference sequence). The CDR3 covers 15 residues. CDR3: CASSSYGATNEKLFF. The DNA of the CDR3 is TGTGCCAGTAGTAGTTACGGGGCAACTAATGAAAAACTGTTTTTT.

This sequence joins TRBV7-2 and TRBJ2-1; D is unresolved. V dropped 2 bases and J dropped 4 bases, with 12 bases sitting between them. Germline-derived CDR1 and CDR2 are SGHTA and FQGNSA. The CDR3 is 15 residues long. The chain's CDR3 is CASSLNSARYNEQFF. In DNA form, the CDR3 reads TGTGCCAGCAGCTTAAACTCAGCGAGGTACAATGAGCAGTTCTTC.

The chain links TRBV27 to TRBJ1-1; 9 nucleotides match TRBD1. CDR1 and CDR2 from the germline V gene are MNHEY and SMNVEV (reference sequence). V was pared by 4 bases and J by 1 base, with 4 bases of the junction left unmatched. The CDR3 spans 15 residues. Here the CDR3 DNA reads TGTGCCAGCAGTTGGGACAGGGCCCGGAACACTGAAGCTTTCTTT. The encoded protein is CASSWDRARNTEAFF.

The J gene is TRBJ2-7, the V gene TRBV19; D might be TRBD1 (5 bases). This CDR3 has 14 residues. V lost 1 base and J 5 bases, leaving 12 bases between the germline ends. Germline V gene sequence: CDR1 LNHDA, CDR2 SQIVND (reference sequence). CDR3 amino acids: CASSIAVGVDEQYF. The DNA of the CDR3 is TGTGCCAGTAGTATAGCAGTAGGGGTAGACGAGCAGTACTTC.

The chain has TRBV29-1 and TRBJ2-3, with D perhaps matching TRBD2 (6 bases). Germline V CDR1 and CDR2: SQVTM, ANQGSEA. CDR3 length equals 13 residues. V was shortened by 3 bases and J by 11 bases, with 18 bases between the two germline ends. CDR3 coding DNA: TGCAGCGTTGACGAAGGGACTCCTGAGGGGCAGTATTTT. This translates into CSVDEGTPEGQYF.

V and J are TRBV6-6 and TRBJ1-1; TRBD1 matches at 9 bases. The germline V gene has CDR1 MNHNY and CDR2 SVGAGI (reference sequence). The CDR3 runs 15 residues. Losses at the gene ends were 5 bases for V and 4 bases for J; bases not matched to a gene: 8. The CDR3 DNA follows: TGTGCCAGCAGTCCGTCCGGGACAGGGTTCACTGAAGCTTTCTTT. This codes for CASSPSGTGFTEAFF.

The chain is built from TRBV6-6 and TRBJ1-5, with TRBD1 as a possible D gene (6 bases). With 1 base removed from V and 6 bases from J, the gap between germline ends came to 10 bases. Germline CDR1 is MNHNY and CDR2 is SVGAGI (reference sequence). The CDR3 sequence is 14 residues long. The CDR3 is CASSYWTESQPQHF. CDR3 coding DNA: TGTGCCAGCAGTTACTGGACAGAGAGTCAGCCCCAGCATTTT.

The rearrangement joins TRBV7-9 to TRBJ2-3; possibly TRBD2 for D (7 bases). The CDR3 has 14 amino acids. V shed 3 bases and J shed 3 bases, with 10 bases lying between them. The germline CDR1 and CDR2 sequences are SEHNR and FQNEAQ (reference sequence). CDR3 DNA sequence: TGTGCCAGCAGCTTTGGGGGGGCAACAGATACGCAGTATTTT. It is translated as CASSFGGATDTQYF.

This rearrangement joins TRBV7-3 to TRBJ2-3, with a tentative D call TRBD1 (5 bases). This CDR3 has 15 residues. Germline V gene data show CDR1 as SGHTA and CDR2 as FQGTGA. V dropped 5 bases and J dropped 5 bases, with 17 bases sitting between them. CDR3 loop: CASSPWTLPGDTQYF. In nucleotides, the CDR3 is TGTGCCAGCAGCCCGTGGACACTTCCCGGAGATACGCAGTATTTT. Complete variable domain (other parts from reference TRBV7-3 and TRBJ2-3): GAGVSQTPSNKVTEKGKYVELRCDPISGHTALYWYRQSLGQGPEFLIYFQGTGAADDSGLPNDRFFAVRPEGSVSTLKIQRTERGDSAVYLCASSPWTLPGDTQYFGPGTRLTVL.

Here the CDR3 DNA reads TGTGCCAGCAGCTTAGGATGGGTGATTAACACTGAAGCTTTCTTT. Its protein product is CASSLGWVINTEAFF. This chain uses TRBV7-2 with TRBJ1-1; no clear D. Trimming stripped 1 base from V and 2 bases from J, with 11 bases between. This CDR3 has 15 amino acids. CDR1 is SGHTA, CDR2 FQGNSA, per germline.

The chain is built from TRBV27 and TRBJ2-7, with 10 nucleotides matching TRBD1. The CDR3 extends over 18 amino acids. Germline V lookup: CDR1 MNHEY, CDR2 SMNVEV (reference sequence). J gave up 3 bases and V 5 bases, and 16 bases lay outside the gene matches. CDR3: CASSPRGQGLPGVYEQYF. Written as DNA, the CDR3 is TGTGCCAGCAGTCCAAGGGGACAGGGGCTTCCCGGGGTCTACGAGCAGTACTTC.

This sequence joins TRBV4-1 and TRBJ1-2; D perhaps matches TRBD1 (5 bases). The germline CDR1 and CDR2 sequences are MGHRA and YSYEKL. The CDR3 is 13 amino acids. V was shortened by 3 bases and J by 6 bases, with 11 bases between the two germline ends. The CDR3 protein is CASSHLGGDGYTF. DNA for the CDR3: TGCGCCAGCAGCCACCTGGGGGGGGATGGCTACACCTTC.

The chain couples TRBV7-2 to TRBJ1-5; D uncertain. This CDR3 spans 13 amino acids. CDR1 and CDR2 (germline): SGHTA, FQGNSA. Trimming cost V 4 bases and J 0 bases, with 4 bases left between them. CDR3 nucleotides: TGTGCCAGCAGCTCCTATAGCAATCAGCCCCAGCATTTT. Translating it yields CASSSYSNQPQHF.